This T cell receptor (beta chain) was obtained from a study of blood T cell repertoires in COVID-19. Germline-derived CDR1 and CDR2 are LNHDA and SQIVND (reference sequence). The ends lost 7 bases at V and 6 bases at J; junction bases unmatched: 9. The length of the CDR3 is 15 residues. TCRdb's copy holds only in-frame clones and misses some; the assay was immunoSEQ multiplex PCR. This table has about 150,000 clones, around 84% appearing once. The chain links TRBV19 to TRBJ2-1; 10 positions agree with TRBD2. Sequencing was carried out using PBMCs or T cells enriched from blood (not recorded which). The sequence derives from a man in his fifties who had recovered from COVID-19. CDR3 DNA sequence: TGTGCCAGTAAGCGTAGCGGGGGGTCCCTCAATGAGCAGTTCTTC. This encodes CASKRSGGSLNEQFF.